The 21 T cell receptor beta chains below come from one sample, sequenced in a study of T cells in Graves' hyperthyroidism and ophthalmopathy. It was RNA transcripts that yielded the amplified TCR beta CDR3 regions. The HTBI set primed first-round TCR CDR3 RT-PCR. A single record per CDR3 protein comes from TCRdb applying MiXCR to the multiplex PCR reads. The data contain roughly 380,000 distinct CDR3 sequences, roughly 18% of them singletons. Sequencing was performed on blood. All receptors come from a woman in her 40s with Graves' ophthalmopathy.

This clonotype was seen repeatedly, ten times or more. The gene calls are TRBV28 and TRBJ2-7, with D possibly TRBD2 on 7 matching bases. Between the trimmed V and J ends, which lost 5 bases and 4 bases, there was a span of 24 bases. CDR3 size: 17 residues. Germline CDR1 and CDR2: MDHEN and SYDVKM. In DNA form, the CDR3 reads TGTGCCAGCAGTCAACGACAATACGGGGGGCCTCGATACGAGCAGTACTTC. Translated, it gives CASSQRQYGGPRYEQYF. Full variable domain (rest looked up from reference TRBV28 and TRBJ2-7): DVKVTQSSRYLVKRTGEKVFLECVQDMDHENMFWYRQDPGLGLRLIYFSYDVKMKEKGDIPEGYSVSREKKERFSLILESASTNQTSMYLCASSQRQYGGPRYEQYFGPGTRLTVT.

This clonotype has at least ten counts. The chain links TRBV6-1 to TRBJ1-5; D not certain. Trimming stripped 0 bases from V and 5 bases from J, with 14 bases between. CDR1 and CDR2 from the germline V gene are MNHNS and SASEGT. The CDR3 spans 16 residues. The CDR3 DNA follows: TGTGCCAGCAGTGAAGCGATTGGGCTGTCACATCAGCCCCAGCATTTT. This gives the protein CASSEAIGLSHQPQHF.

In this sample, this clonotype turned up many times. The V and J genes are TRBV19 and TRBJ2-7, with D perhaps matching TRBD1 (7 bases). V was clipped by 6 bases and J by 5 bases, with 23 bases between them. The germline CDR1 and CDR2 sequences are LNHDA and SQIVND (reference sequence). The CDR3 contains 16 residues. CDR3 protein: CASSRGVRLSDHEQYF. CDR3 DNA: TGTGCCAGTAGCAGGGGGGTGAGGCTCTCGGACCACGAGCAGTACTTC.

This clonotype was picked up many times. One end of the junction varies from germline; a read error may be responsible. The J gene is TRBJ1-1, the V gene TRBV19, with a tentative D call TRBD1 (6 bases). The CDR3 contains 13 residues. CDR1 LNHDA and CDR2 SQIVND come from the germline V gene (reference sequence). The CDR3 sequence is CASSMQRGSDAFF. CDR3 in DNA: TGTGCCAGTAGTATGCAGAGGGGGTCTGATGCTTTCTTT.

The table lists this clonotype with a count of one. The V call is TRBV20-1, the J call TRBJ1-1; 11 bases agree with TRBD1. This CDR3 spans 14 amino acids. Germline V gene data show CDR1 as DFQATT and CDR2 as SNEGSKA (reference sequence). This CDR3 reads CSAGTGGLNTEAFF. DNA of the CDR3: TGCAGCGCTGGGACAGGGGGTTTGAACACTGAAGCTTTCTTT.

This clonotype appeared many times. Here the CDR3 DNA reads TGTGCCAGCAGCGAGCGACTAGCGGGAGGGCTAGGCGAGCAGTACTTC. This sequence encodes CASSERLAGGLGEQYF. This chain uses TRBV13 with TRBJ2-7; TRBD2 matches 14 bases. This CDR3 contains 16 residues. Germline loops: CDR1 PRHDT, CDR2 FYEKMQ (reference sequence). Germline trimming cut 5 bases from V and 6 bases from J; bases unmatched to any gene: 9.

The table lists this clonotype with many counts. For the CDR3, the DNA is TGCGCCAGCAGCCAAACGTACGACAGGGCCTACGAGCAGTACTTC. Protein product: CASSQTYDRAYEQYF. The chain has TRBV4-1 and TRBJ2-7, with 7 bases that match TRBD1. This CDR3 spans 15 amino acids. Trimming took 2 bases from V and 2 from J; bases not matched to a gene: 6. CDR1 and CDR2 from the germline V gene are MGHRA and YSYEKL.

A remark on this clonotype: This could be a read error, since a much larger clone is one nucleotide away. V and J are TRBV6-1 and TRBJ1-1, with D hard to call. This CDR3 spans 11 amino acids. The V gene lost 8 bases and the J gene lost 1 base, with 5 bases spanning the gap. Germline CDR1 reads MNHNS; CDR2 reads SASEGT. CDR3 in amino acids: CASEGNTEAFF. Written as DNA, the CDR3 is TGTGCCAGCGAGGGGAACACTGAAGCTTTCTTT.

A word on this clonotype: One junction end disagrees with the germline gene, perhaps due to a read error. The genes are TRBV5-1 and TRBJ2-5; weak D call: TRBD1 (5 bases). The CDR3 runs to 14 residues. The germline V gene encodes CDR1 SGHRS and CDR2 YFSETQ. CDR3 sequence: CASSPRQPQETLYF. CDR3 in DNA: TGCGCCAGCAGCCCACGACAGCCCCAAGAGACCCTGTACTTC.

This clonotype was picked up many times. The chain is built from TRBV28 and TRBJ2-7; 8 positions agree with TRBD1. V lost 6 bases and J lost 4; bases outside the gene matches: 8. CDR1 is MDHEN and CDR2 is SYDVKM in the germline V gene. The CDR3 extends over 14 amino acids. Here the CDR3 reads CASSLVRGQYEQYF. In DNA form, the CDR3 reads TGTGCCAGCAGCCTCGTCAGGGGGCAGTACGAGCAGTACTTC.

Ten or more counts support this clonotype. The chain's CDR3 is CASSLRTGVQYF. The CDR3 nucleotides read TGTGCCAGCAGTTTAAGGACGGGAGTCCAGTACTTC. The V and J genes are TRBV28 and TRBJ2-5; tentative D call: TRBD2 (6 bases). Germline V lookup: CDR1 MDHEN, CDR2 SYDVKM. V lost 2 bases and J lost 10, with 11 bases in between. The CDR3 contains 12 residues.

This clonotype was seen many times. The chain recombines TRBV6-2 or TRBV6-3 with TRBJ2-7; D is tentatively TRBD1 or TRBD2 (5 bases each). The germline V gene has CDR1 MNHEY and CDR2 SVGEGT. The length of the CDR3 is 15 residues. V was shortened by 0 bases and J by 3 bases, with 12 bases between the two germline ends. CDR3: CASSYSVGGIYEQYF. The CDR3 DNA is TGTGCCAGCAGTTACTCGGTTGGGGGAATCTACGAGCAGTACTTC.

This clonotype was detected ten times or more. The rearrangement joins TRBV6-1 to TRBJ2-7; D remains ambiguous. The V gene lost 8 bases and the J gene lost 5 bases, with 19 bases spanning the gap. This CDR3 has 14 amino acids. Germline loops: CDR1 MNHNS, CDR2 SASEGT. This chain's CDR3 is CASAQSKYYHEQYF. The CDR3 region has the DNA TGTGCCAGCGCCCAATCAAAATACTACCACGAGCAGTACTTC.

There are many counts of this clonotype. The chain carries TRBV28 and TRBJ2-7; the match to TRBD1 covers 10 bases. The junction had 7 bases not matched to a gene; V was cut back by 2 bases and J by 3 bases. This CDR3 is 16 amino acids long. Germline-derived CDR1 and CDR2 are MDHEN and SYDVKM. For the CDR3, the DNA is TGTGCCAGCAGTTTAATTCCGGGACAGGGGATCTACGAGCAGTACTTC. Its translation is CASSLIPGQGIYEQYF.

This clonotype was seen many times. This chain links TRBV12-3 or TRBV12-4 with TRBJ1-2; 9 nucleotides match TRBD1. After removal of 7 bases from V and 8 bases from J, the junction contained 11 bases not matched to a gene. The CDR3 extends over 14 amino acids. The DNA of the CDR3 is TGTGCCAGCAACTCCCCGGGACAGGGCTTGGGCTACACCTTC. Translating it yields CASNSPGQGLGYTF.

The chain has TRBV11-2 and TRBJ1-3; D unresolved. The CDR3 has 14 residues. Per germline, CDR1 SGHAT and CDR2 FQNNGV. V gave up 7 bases and J gave up 6 bases, with 16 bases separating them. CDR3 protein: CASTQGLMINTIYF. Here the CDR3 DNA reads TGTGCCAGCACTCAAGGGTTGATGATAAACACCATATATTTT.

As to this clonotype: Possible read error: a much larger clone is one base away. Given the absence of the conserved phenylalanine or tryptophan at the CDR3 end, a read error is likely. The chain is built from TRBV30 and TRBJ2-7, with 10 nucleotides matching TRBD2. Losses at the gene ends were 2 bases for V and 3 bases for J; bases not matched to a gene: 10. The CDR3 has 16 residues. Per the germline V gene, CDR1 is GTSNPN and CDR2 is SVGIG (reference sequence). The CDR3 protein is CAWSSGLARGNYEQYL. The CDR3 DNA follows: TGTGCCTGGAGTTCGGGACTAGCGCGGGGGAACTACGAGCAGTACCTC.

The V gene is TRBV15, the J gene TRBJ1-2; possible D gene TRBD1, 5 bases. CDR3 length: 13 amino acids. The germline V gene encodes CDR1 LNHNV and CDR2 YYDKDF (reference sequence). Trimming left V 5 bases short and J 3 bases short, with 10 bases between. CDR3 residues: CATSGPTDYGYTF. DNA of the CDR3: TGTGCCACCAGCGGACCGACAGACTATGGCTACACCTTC. The full variable domain, with the rest looked up from reference TRBV15 and TRBJ1-2, is DAMVIQNPRYQVTQFGKPVTLSCSQTLNHNVMYWYQQKSSQAPKLLFHYYDKDFNNEADTPDNFQSRRPNTSFCFLDIRSPGLGDTAMYLCATSGPTDYGYTFGSGTRLTVV.

This clonotype was seen at least ten times. The chain has TRBV28 and TRBJ1-2; 8 bases are shared with TRBD1. V trimming: 7 bases; J trimming: 2 bases; junction bases outside the gene matches: 9. The germline gives CDR1 MDHEN, CDR2 SYDVKM. The CDR3 runs 15 residues. The CDR3: CASILTRTGNYGYTF. CDR3 bases: TGTGCCAGCATTCTAACCAGGACAGGGAACTATGGCTACACCTTC.

The sample holds many counts of this clonotype. This chain links TRBV12-3 or TRBV12-4 with TRBJ2-7, with unresolved D. CDR3 length: 13 amino acids. V lost 5 bases, J lost 1 base, and 9 bases lay in between. CDR3 DNA sequence: TGTGCCAGCAGTGACCCGGAATCCTACGAGCAGTACTTC. Protein sequence: CASSDPESYEQYF.

This chain joins TRBV24-1 and TRBJ1-5; D remains unclear. The CDR3 extends over 13 amino acids. The V gene lost 0 bases and the J gene lost 9 bases, with 8 bases spanning the gap. Germline values: CDR1 KGHDR, CDR2 SFDVKD. The DNA of the CDR3 is TGTGCCACCAGTGATTTGGGAGGGTTGCCCCAGCATTTT. This translates into CATSDLGGLPQHF.